This T cell receptor beta chain was obtained from a study of cytomegalovirus exposure and HLA in healthy donors. Overall study results and limits: Equally common other TCR beta chains were less clonally expanded than HLA-associated ones, a later analysis found. Under in vitro conditions, three CMV-associated chains were confirmed as specific for CMV antigens.

PCR used 60 Vbeta primers and 13 Jbeta primers. Assay used: immunoSEQ multiplex PCR; TCRdb lists only in-frame clones, some missing. Here the sample table reports fewer than 100,000 clones. Turning to this clone: Its antigen is still unknown.

Trimming left V 2 bases short and J 2 bases short, with 12 bases between. The CDR3 is made up of 14 amino acids. Germline values: CDR1 GTSNPN, CDR2 SVGIG (reference sequence). The chain combines TRBV30 with TRBJ1-1; D gene uncertain. Material for sequencing was PBMCs. This TCR came from a man aged 50-59 years in good health and CMV-seronegative. The CDR3 nucleotides are TGTGCCTGGAGTTTCGGGATATTCAACACTGAAGCTTTCTTT. Translating it yields CAWSFGIFNTEAFF.